The following is a T cell receptor (beta chain) sequence with its context. There are many counts of this clonotype. The antigen it binds to is not known. The sample holds no much larger clone one base away, and base qualities are not on file. This entry is derived from a study of T-cell reconstitution after alpha-beta-depleted transplantation in children (TCRdb year 2016). With regard to the full study: The study quantitatively tracked T-cell immune reconstitution after TCRalphabeta/CD19-depleted allogeneic hematopoietic cell transplantation in children using TCR repertoire profiling. The study at large found these results: Over the following months the frequencies of hyperexpanded clones went down, and after one year T-cell counts and TCRbeta diversity were mostly credited to newly produced T cells. The apparently early recovery of alphabetaT-cell counts about two months after transplant reportedly depended on only several hundred rapidly expanded clones that came from non-depleted graft cells. In some patients, the high TCRbeta diversity seen at day 60 was put down to recipient T cells and intrathymic progenitors that had survived conditioning.

This specimen's treatment or condition label, per the study, means: allogeneic hematopoietic cell transplantation with graft depleted of TCRalphabeta T cells and CD19 B cells. The children who served as transplant recipients had been given grafts of TCRalphabeta/CD19-depleted allogeneic hematopoietic cells. The library was produced with PCR. The instrument was an Illumina HiSeq 2500. TCR libraries were prepared with molecular barcoding, using unique molecular identifiers to normalize TCRbeta repertoire quantification. TCRdb ran its own pipeline on the public reads, namely fastp trimming at Q25 and MiXCR clone calling, and kept in-frame beta chains. Under each unique CDR3 protein, matching rows form one entry showing the most common genes and DNA. For this sample there are 65,000 to 70,000 distinct CDR3 sequences; 4.9% appear just once. The top ten clonotypes cover about 20% of the sample. Taken from cysteine to phenylalanine, the CDR3 has 15 residues. Only the CDR3 DNA is retained, 45 bases long and in frame from the first base. Trimming takes 2 bases from V and 8 bases from J, and the germline ends sit 15 bases apart. The germline V gene provides CDR1 SGHVS and CDR2 FQNEAQ.

The sequenced sample was PBMCs, mostly from graft donor cells, obtained 180 days after TCRalphabeta/CD19-depleted stem cell transplant. The rearranged chain carries TRBV7-8 and TRBJ2-2; the D segment could be TRBD2, given 6 matching bases. This TCR was sampled from a boy under two years old who had a stem cell transplant for acute myeloid leukemia, so the T cells may come from the graft donor. The DNA is TGTGCCAGCAGCTTAAGACCTGGGGAGGTTGGGGAGCTGTTTTTT. This is translated as CASSLRPGEVGELFF.